This TCR beta chain was profiled in a study of low-dose radiotherapy and immunotherapy resistance in tumors. For the study at large: Intravenously given cyclophosphamide 200 mg/m2 followed a two-week schedule that placed each dose one day before radiation and immunotherapy.

Time point given: before trial treatment. The treatment that donors received included nivolumab, ipilimumab, aspirin, low-dose cyclophosphamide and low-dose radiotherapy. Enrollment required an advanced solid tumor negative for tumor-infiltrating lymphocytes. The CDR3 spans 14 residues. The germline CDR1 and CDR2 sequences are SNHLY and FYNNEI. V lost 8 bases, J lost 0 bases, and 1 base stayed unmatched. Covering alpha and beta chains, TRAV- and TRBV-specific primers were used for the first-strand cDNA. Over roughly 19 PCR cycles, TCRs were amplified from a constant-region primer and V-primer adapter. Using its own MiXCR run on the reads, TCRdb lists one record per CDR3 protein. This table holds tens of thousands of distinct CDR3 sequences, over 15% found once. Relative to its sample, this clonotype is medium-sized (0.01 to 0.1%).

The TCR comes from a male donor with prostate cancer. This chain uses TRBV2 with TRBJ2-6, with 7 bases lining up with TRBD2. The sequencing used PBMCs, collected before treatment. CDR3 in DNA: TGTGCCAGCGAGCGGGGCTCTGGGGCCAACGTCCTGACTTTC. Translating it yields CASERGSGANVLTF.